Listed below are T cell receptor beta chains from one sample, sequenced in a study of T cells in Graves' hyperthyroidism and ophthalmopathy. TCRdb reprocessed the multiplex PCR reads with MiXCR, giving one entry per CDR3 protein. The data hold roughly 570,000 distinct CDR3 sequences, with 40% to 55% observed a single time. Sequencing was performed on peripheral blood or thyroid tissue (not recorded which). These receptors were obtained from a woman younger than 35 with Graves' hyperthyroidism. The CDR3 runs from the conserved cysteine through the conserved F or W. D genes are given only for firm matches. Size tells how often a clone was seen (once, few, many) or the class of an expanded clone, and some rows leave it out.

cdr3_aa: CSARDLGLAGDTGELFF
cdr3_nt: TGCAGTGCTAGAGATCTAGGACTAGCGGGGGACACCGGGGAGCTGTTTTTT
v_call: TRBV20-1
clone_size: many
j_call: TRBJ2-2
d_call: TRBD2

cdr3_aa: CASLRGRNEQFF
cdr3_nt: TGTGCCAGCCTACGGGGGCGCAATGAGCAGTTCTTC
v_call: TRBV2
clone_size: .
j_call: TRBJ2-1
d_call: .

cdr3_aa: CASSGPTGRKETQYF
cdr3_nt: TGTGCCAGCAGTGGTCCGACAGGGAGGAAAGAGACCCAGTACTTC
v_call: TRBV2
clone_size: .
j_call: TRBJ2-5
d_call: .

cdr3_aa: CASRLTGPNEKLFF
cdr3_nt: TGTGCCAGCAGGTTAACAGGGCCGAATGAAAAACTGTTTTTT
v_call: TRBV7-3
clone_size: .
j_call: TRBJ1-4
d_call: .

cdr3_aa: CASSQEPQWVEGEKLFF
cdr3_nt: TGCGCCAGCAGCCAAGAACCCCAGTGGGTAGAGGGTGAAAAACTGTTTTTT
v_call: TRBV4-1
clone_size: .
j_call: TRBJ1-4
d_call: .

cdr3_aa: CASSLFSGSQETQHF
cdr3_nt: TGTGCCAGCAGCTTGTTTTCGGGCAGTCAAGAGACCCAGCATTTT
v_call: TRBV5-6
clone_size: once
j_call: TRBJ1-5
d_call: .

cdr3_aa: CAISISSGGTGQPQHF
cdr3_nt: TGTGCCATCAGTATATCCTCAGGGGGCACAGGTCAGCCCCAGCATTTT
v_call: TRBV10-3
clone_size: .
j_call: TRBJ1-5
d_call: TRBD1

cdr3_aa: CSANRGTDTQYF
cdr3_nt: TGCAGTGCTAACAGGGGCACAGATACGCAGTATTTT
v_call: TRBV20-1
clone_size: once
j_call: TRBJ2-3
d_call: .

cdr3_aa: CSAREDRDTYEQYF
cdr3_nt: TGCAGTGCTAGAGAAGACAGAGACACCTACGAGCAGTACTTC
v_call: TRBV20-1
clone_size: many
j_call: TRBJ2-7
d_call: .

cdr3_aa: CASRAGVLQETQYF
cdr3_nt: TGTGCCAGCAGGGCGGGGGTCCTACAAGAGACCCAGTACTTC
v_call: TRBV2
clone_size: few
j_call: TRBJ2-5
d_call: TRBD2

cdr3_aa: CASSQVRAGYNSPLHF
cdr3_nt: TGCGCCAGCAGCCAAGTGAGAGCTGGCTATAATTCACCCCTCCACTTT
v_call: TRBV4-1
clone_size: many
j_call: TRBJ1-6
d_call: .

cdr3_aa: CASSLKGAHQPQHF
cdr3_nt: TGTGCCAGCAGCTTAAAAGGGGCCCATCAGCCCCAGCATTTT
v_call: TRBV7-6
clone_size: many
j_call: TRBJ1-5
d_call: .

cdr3_aa: CASSDRGPYNEQFF
cdr3_nt: TGTGCCAGCAGTGATCGGGGGCCCTACAATGAGCAGTTCTTC
v_call: TRBV6-1
clone_size: many
j_call: TRBJ2-1
d_call: .

cdr3_aa: CATSDLLAGADTQYF
cdr3_nt: TGTGCCACCAGTGACCTACTAGCGGGGGCAGATACGCAGTATTTT
v_call: TRBV24-1
clone_size: .
j_call: TRBJ2-3
d_call: TRBD2

cdr3_aa: CASSPGVVEKLFF
cdr3_nt: TGTGCCAGCAGCCCAGGAGTCGTTGAAAAACTGTTTTTT
v_call: TRBV3-1
clone_size: many
j_call: TRBJ1-4
d_call: .

cdr3_aa: CATSRDTGGVYEQYF
cdr3_nt: TGTGCCACCAGCAGAGATACAGGGGGCGTTTACGAGCAGTACTTC
v_call: TRBV15
clone_size: many
j_call: TRBJ2-7
d_call: TRBD1

cdr3_aa: CSARRQGYTTNEKLFF
cdr3_nt: TGCAGTGCTAGAAGACAGGGTTACACAACTAATGAAAAACTGTTTTTT
v_call: TRBV20-1
clone_size: many
j_call: TRBJ1-4
d_call: TRBD1

cdr3_aa: CASSQEELRVGGEKLFF
cdr3_nt: TGCGCCAGCAGCCAAGAAGAACTCAGGGTGGGTGGAGAAAAACTGTTTTTT
v_call: TRBV4-1
clone_size: few
j_call: TRBJ1-4
d_call: .

cdr3_aa: CASALWDTENTIYF
cdr3_nt: TGTGCCAGTGCGCTCTGGGACACGGAAAACACCATATATTTT
v_call: TRBV19
clone_size: once
j_call: TRBJ1-3
d_call: .

cdr3_aa: CASGGRGETQYF
cdr3_nt: TGTGCCAGCGGAGGGAGAGGAGAGACCCAGTACTTC
v_call: TRBV6-2/TRBV6-3
clone_size: many
j_call: TRBJ2-5
d_call: .